Reported below is one TCR beta chain. These data belong to a study of blood T cell repertoires in COVID-19. Study information: Donors in the United States, Italy and Spain gave samples during acute or convalescent COVID-19. Sample material is recorded as cDNA or gDNA derived from T cells, B-cell-depleted T cells, or PBMCs.

Per the original data handling: Reference gene primer amplification yielded estimated nucleated cell counts. Generated by immunoSEQ multiplex PCR, the TCRdb table keeps only in-frame clones and is missing some. V, J and clone size were drawn from that table, and D and trimming were deduced from the DNA. Of about 110,000 clones in the sample, more than 80% were seen once. Trimming left V 6 bases short and J 1 base short, with 6 bases between. The CDR3 sequence is 13 residues long. This chain connects TRBV12-3 or TRBV12-4 to TRBJ2-2; D unclear. The receptor's source is a woman aged 60-70 years with acute or convalescent COVID-19. The sample was peripheral blood. The CDR3 spells CASRLQNTGELFF. The DNA of the CDR3 is TGTGCCAGCAGACTTCAGAACACCGGGGAGCTGTTTTTT.